This T cell receptor beta chain comes out of a study of blood T cell repertoires in COVID-19. Background on the study: Collection of acute and convalescent COVID-19 samples took place in the United States, Italy and Spain. Sample material is recorded as cDNA or gDNA derived from T cells, B-cell-depleted T cells, or PBMCs.

The CDR3 loop spans 11 amino acids. V was pared by 5 bases and J by 6 bases, with 5 bases between. In the authors' methods: Estimated nucleated cell counts came from reference gene primer amplification. Repertoires were generated with immunoSEQ multiplex PCR, while TCRdb's copy carries only in-frame clones and drops some. Clonal size and the V and J genes are those of that table, whereas D and trimming came from the DNA. The table shows about 40,000 clones, with around 86% occurring only once. The sequencing input was peripheral blood. The TCR was taken from a man over 45 with active COVID-19. The V call is TRBV12-3 or TRBV12-4, the J call TRBJ2-1; no clear D gene. Here the CDR3 DNA reads TGTGCCAGCAGTCCTAGCAATGAGCAGTTCTTC. Its protein is CASSPSNEQFF.